This T cell receptor beta chain was identified in a study of cytomegalovirus exposure and HLA in healthy donors. This CDR3 has 16 residues. The V gene's germline CDR1 is MGHRA and CDR2 YSYEKL. Trimming took 2 bases from V and 3 from J; bases not matched to a gene: 10. In nominal health when sampled, donors likely had unrecorded immune exposures nonetheless. The PCR was carried out with 60 Vbeta primers and 13 Jbeta primers. TCRdb keeps only in-frame clones here, not all; method: immunoSEQ multiplex PCR. The sample contains roughly 150,000 clones, about two thirds of which appear only once. The rearrangement links TRBV4-1 to TRBJ2-7; 7 bases are shared with TRBD2. This clonotype was obtained from a man aged 40-49 years in good health and CMV-seronegative. Sequencing used PBMCs. The CDR3 region has the DNA TGCGCCAGCAGCCAAATGGGGGGGTCCGGGAGCTACGAGCAGTACTTC. Amino acid sequence: CASSQMGGSGSYEQYF.